These 27 T cell receptor beta chains were sequenced from one sample in a study of shared clonotypes between healthy human individuals. The data were produced by immunoSEQ multiplex PCR, yet TCRdb's version contains in-frame clones alone and is incomplete. The table has about 490,000 clones, 60% to 85% seen once; the top ten hold over 10%. Sequenced input: PBMCs. The receptors originated from a woman aged 40 to 50 in good health. Some clones in this sample may be carry-over from other donors' samples.

This clone appeared a single time. A much larger clone sits a single nucleotide away, making a read error possible. This chain uses TRBV4-2 with TRBJ2-7; 9 bases agree with TRBD1. Germline lookup yields CDR1 LGHNA and CDR2 YNFKEQ. This CDR3 comprises 15 residues. The CDR3 bases are TGTGCCAGCAGCACCCGGGACAGGGAAGGGCGGGAGCAGTGCTTC. Amino acid sequence: CASSTRDREGREQCF.

Ten or more counts support this clone. This rearrangement joins TRBV14 to TRBJ2-7, with D tentatively TRBD1 (6 bases). Germline V gene sequence: CDR1 SGHDN, CDR2 FVKESK. The CDR3 has 13 residues. Deletions cut 2 bases from V and 5 bases from J, with 10 bases between. The chain's CDR3 is CASSQWRTDEQYF. The CDR3 nucleotides read TGTGCCAGCAGCCAATGGCGGACAGACGAGCAGTACTTC.

V gene TRBV27 combines with J gene TRBJ2-7; 8 nucleotides align to TRBD2. V was clipped by 6 bases and J by 2 bases; unmatched bases: 6. Germline loops: CDR1 MNHEY, CDR2 SMNVEV (reference sequence). The CDR3 has 14 residues. CDR3 loop: CASSTSGFTYEQYF. CDR3 nucleotides: TGTGCCAGCAGCACTAGCGGTTTCACCTACGAGCAGTACTTC.

V gene TRBV5-1 combines with J gene TRBJ2-3; unclear D gene. This CDR3 is built from 14 residues. The germline V gene encodes CDR1 SGHRS and CDR2 YFSETQ. V dropped 0 bases and J dropped 1 base, with 6 bases sitting between them. Written as DNA, the CDR3 is TGCGCCAGCAGCTTGGAGGCGGGCACAGATACGCAGTATTTT. It translates to CASSLEAGTDTQYF.

This chain connects TRBV19 to TRBJ2-5; perhaps TRBD1 as D (5 bases). The ends were cut back, 10 bases at V and 2 bases at J, with 11 bases in the middle. Germline assignment: CDR1 LNHDA and CDR2 SQIVND (reference sequence). The CDR3 is made up of 12 amino acids. The CDR3 protein is CANLRQQETQYF. The CDR3 DNA is TGTGCCAACCTCAGACAGCAAGAGACCCAGTACTTC.

This clone was recorded only once. The chain carries TRBV29-1 and TRBJ1-5; possibly TRBD1 for D (6 bases). V was clipped by 7 bases and J by 5 bases, with 15 bases between them. Per the germline V gene, CDR1 is SQVTM and CDR2 is ANQGSEA. This CDR3 has 13 residues. The CDR3 is CSAGGGEDQPQHF. The CDR3 nucleotides are TGCAGCGCCGGAGGGGGGGAAGATCAGCCCCAGCATTTT.

The DNA of the CDR3 is TGTGCCAGCAGCTTAGACAGGGGTAGAGCTTTCTTT. Its translation: CASSLDRGRAFF. V is TRBV7-9 and J is TRBJ1-1; 7 bases fit TRBD1. This CDR3 has 12 amino acids. Germline CDR1 reads SEHNR; CDR2 reads FQNEAQ (reference sequence). Trimming took 1 base from V and 10 from J; bases not matched to a gene: 3.

This clone has a single count. The chain is built from TRBV7-2 and TRBJ1-1; TRBD1 might be the D (6 bases). Looked up from germline, CDR1 is SGHTA and CDR2 is FQGNSA. The CDR3 loop spans 14 amino acids. V dropped 5 bases and J dropped 6 bases, with 16 bases sitting between them. CDR3: CASSATGPMAEAFF. In nucleotides, the CDR3 is TGTGCCAGCAGCGCTACAGGGCCGATGGCTGAAGCTTTCTTT.

The chain carries TRBV2 and TRBJ1-1; D unresolved. V lost 2 bases and J lost 3, with 7 bases in between. CDR1 is SNHLY, CDR2 FYNNEI, per germline. This CDR3 has 13 amino acids. CDR3 amino acids: CASSEFGDTEAFF. The CDR3 coding sequence is TGTGCCAGCAGTGAATTCGGTGACACTGAAGCTTTCTTT.

V gene TRBV19 combines with J gene TRBJ1-1, with 9 bases that match TRBD1. V was clipped by 6 bases and J by 4 bases; unmatched bases: 9. Germline loops: CDR1 LNHDA, CDR2 SQIVND (reference sequence). The CDR3 contains 15 residues. The CDR3 spells CASSGTGMIGTEAFF. The DNA of the CDR3 is TGTGCCAGTAGCGGGACAGGGATGATCGGCACTGAAGCTTTCTTT.

The chain carries TRBV7-2 and TRBJ2-5; 8 nucleotides align to TRBD2. The J segment lost 1 base and the V segment lost 5 bases, leaving 9 bases of the junction unmatched. Per the germline V gene, CDR1 is SGHTA and CDR2 is FQGNSA. The CDR3 totals 16 residues. The DNA of the CDR3 is TGTGCCAGCAGCGCGGACCTTCGGGGGGGCCAAGAGACCCAGTACTTC. It translates to CASSADLRGGQETQYF.

The chain combines TRBV28 with TRBJ2-2, with 7 bases identical to TRBD2. Trimming cost V 11 bases and J 3 bases; bases outside gene matches: 6. CDR1 and CDR2 from the germline V gene are MDHEN and SYDVKM. CDR3 size: 13 residues. The CDR3 region has the DNA TGTGCCGCCGGGAGGTTGGACACCGGGGAGCTGTTTTTT. Its translation is CAAGRLDTGELFF. Using reference TRBV28 and TRBJ2-2 for the parts outside the CDR3, the full variable domain is DVKVTQSSRYLVKRTGEKVFLECVQDMDHENMFWYRQDPGLGLRLIYFSYDVKMKEKGDIPEGYSVSREKKERFSLILESASTNQTSMYLCAAGRLDTGELFFGEGSRLTVL.

J is TRBJ2-5 and V is TRBV7-8; possibly TRBD2 for D (5 bases). The CDR3 is made up of 10 amino acids. Germline V gives CDR1 SGHVS, CDR2 FQNEAQ. Trimming took off 10 bases at V and 7 bases at J, with 10 bases between the two ends. In DNA, the CDR3 is TGTGCCACCGCCCGGGGGACCCAGTACTTC. It translates to CATARGTQYF.

The chain has TRBV2 and TRBJ1-1; D is unclear. The CDR3 is 13 residues long. The germline gives CDR1 SNHLY, CDR2 FYNNEI. V was cut by 6 bases and J by 1 base, with 9 bases left in between. In DNA form, the CDR3 reads TGTGCCAGCAGGCTGACGGCGAACACTGAAGCTTTCTTT. This sequence encodes CASRLTANTEAFF.

This chain uses TRBV5-1 with TRBJ1-2; D is uncertain. The CDR3 totals 16 residues. The germline V gene has CDR1 SGHRS and CDR2 YFSETQ. Trimming took 1 base from V and 5 from J, leaving 18 bases between them. CDR3 DNA sequence: TGCGCCAGCAGCTTGAAAACAGATGAACCCGAATATGGCTACACCTTC. Its translation: CASSLKTDEPEYGYTF.

This clone was seen once. This sequence joins TRBV10-3 and TRBJ2-4; D assignment may be TRBD1 or TRBD2 (5 bases each). This CDR3 has 16 residues. Between the trimmed V and J ends, which lost 4 bases and 2 bases, there was a span of 15 bases. Germline CDR1 and CDR2: ENHRY and SYGVKD. The CDR3: CAISVGPFTSKNIQYF. The DNA of the CDR3 is TGTGCCATCAGTGTGGGACCTTTCACTTCCAAAAACATTCAGTACTTC.

Worth noting for this clone: Other DNA sequences in the same sample also yield this CDR3. The V and J genes are TRBV18 and TRBJ2-3; TRBD1 matches at 8 bases. V dropped 5 bases and J dropped 3; count of bases not matched to a gene: 4. The germline V gene encodes CDR1 KGHSH and CDR2 LQKENI. The CDR3 contains 14 residues. The CDR3, as DNA: TGTGCCAGCTCAGGACAGGGAAGGACAGATACGCAGTATTTT. Its translation is CASSGQGRTDTQYF.

This clone occurred a few times. This chain links TRBV2 with TRBJ2-5; the D gene is possibly TRBD2 (6 bases). The J call may be faulty, since TRBJ2-7 better matches the DNA end. The CDR3 has 15 amino acids. Germline V CDR1 and CDR2: SNHLY, FYNNEI. The CDR3 loop is CASSEWGGTSYEQYF. CDR3 DNA: TGTGCCAGCAGTGAATGGGGCGGGACCTCCTACGAGCAGTACTTC.

The chain recombines TRBV19 with TRBJ2-5, with D possibly matching TRBD2 (6 bases). This CDR3 is built from 14 residues. Germline lookup yields CDR1 LNHDA and CDR2 SQIVND (reference sequence). V lost 3 bases to trimming and J lost 8 bases, with 16 bases between them. CDR3 sequence: CASSISTSIGTQYF. CDR3 coding DNA: TGTGCCAGTAGTATCTCGACTAGTATTGGTACCCAGTACTTC.

J is TRBJ2-5 and V is TRBV4-1, with D possibly TRBD2 on 5 matching bases. This CDR3 is built from 14 residues. V dropped 0 bases and J dropped 11 bases, with 16 bases sitting between them. Germline lookup yields CDR1 MGHRA and CDR2 YSYEKL. The CDR3 spells CASSQDRGTREQYF. The CDR3 DNA follows: TGCGCCAGCAGCCAAGATCGGGGAACGAGGGAGCAGTACTTC.

The V and J genes are TRBV9 and TRBJ2-5, with 7 bases fitting TRBD2. Germline V gene lookup returns CDR1 SGDLS and CDR2 YYNGEE. V lost 0 bases and J lost 3; bases outside the gene matches: 8. The CDR3 has 16 amino acids. CDR3 sequence (DNA): TGTGCCAGCAGCGTAGCTCCGGGAGGAGGGGAAGAGACCCAGTACTTC. Amino acid sequence: CASSVAPGGGEETQYF.

V gene TRBV10-3 combines with J gene TRBJ2-2; a weak D match, TRBD2 (6 bases). Germline V gene data show CDR1 as ENHRY and CDR2 as SYGVKD. The CDR3 covers 17 residues. The V end was cut by 4 bases, the J end by 3 bases, with 18 bases between. This chain's CDR3 is CAISGRAAGGDTGELFF. The DNA of the CDR3 is TGTGCCATCAGTGGGCGGGCCGCCGGAGGGGACACCGGGGAGCTGTTTTTT.

The chain carries TRBV4-3 and TRBJ2-1; no clear D. The CDR3 is made up of 13 amino acids. Trimming stripped 2 bases from V and 10 bases from J, with 12 bases between. CDR1 LGHNA and CDR2 YSLEER come from the germline V gene. CDR3 coding DNA: TGCGCCAGCAGCCAATTGGCGAGTGGGGAGCAGTTCTTC. Translating it yields CASSQLASGEQFF.

This clone was seen a handful of times. V usage is TRBV11-3 and J usage is TRBJ2-1; 10 nucleotides agree with TRBD2. Germline V gene sequence: CDR1 SGHNT, CDR2 YENEEA. The trim removed 4 bases at V and 4 bases at J, leaving 10 bases unmatched. The CDR3 spans 17 residues. In DNA form, the CDR3 reads TGTGCCAGCAGCTCCCACCCCACTAGCGGGACATACAATGAGCAGTTCTTC. Amino acid sequence: CASSSHPTSGTYNEQFF.

This chain connects TRBV7-8 to TRBJ2-3; a possible D gene is TRBD1 (5 bases). The CDR3 length is 15 residues. Trimming removed 4 bases at V and 4 bases at J, with 15 bases between. Germline V CDR1 and CDR2: SGHVS, FQNEAQ. CDR3 in DNA: TGTGCCAGCAGCTCCACAGGCGGCAGGGCAGATACGCAGTATTTT. Amino acid sequence: CASSSTGGRADTQYF.

This chain joins TRBV11-2 and TRBJ2-3, with 9 bases aligning to TRBD2. The germline gives CDR1 SGHAT, CDR2 FQNNGV. CDR3 length equals 15 residues. Germline trimming cut 5 bases from V and 2 bases from J; bases unmatched to any gene: 5. As DNA, the CDR3 is TGTGCCAGCAGCAGAAGCGGGAGGCACACAGATACGCAGTATTTT. It translates to CASSRSGRHTDTQYF.

This clone was seen a handful of times. V gene TRBV2 combines with J gene TRBJ1-5; 7 bases line up with TRBD1. The CDR3 runs to 15 residues. V lost 5 bases to trimming and J lost 5 bases; unmatched junction nucleotides: 9. CDR1 is SNHLY, CDR2 FYNNEI, per germline. The CDR3 nucleotides read TGTGCCAGCAGTTACTATAGGGGGCTGGATCAGCCCCAGCATTTT. As protein: CASSYYRGLDQPQHF.